This TCR beta chain was found in a study of human T cells and chemical hapten exposure. Notes on the study in general: With patch test score, the counts of PT1 expanded TCRs showed a positive correlation. There was alopecia in the donors, so their immune response may differ from that of healthy people.

This clonotype showed up just a few times. Its specificity is not known. This CDR3 has 13 residues. Germline V lookup: CDR1 DFQATT, CDR2 SNEGSKA (reference sequence). With 5 bases removed from V and 4 bases from J, the gap between germline ends came to 13 bases. TCRdb recomputed calls from the RACE reads with MiXCR, one row per CDR3 protein. The table records around 380,000 distinct CDR3 sequences, roughly 4.8% of them present only once. Time point described: patch test 1, 2 weeks after DPC sensitization. Treatment in this sample: therapeutic diphenylcyclopropenone sensitization with weekly scalp DPC. Sequencing used whole blood, obtained in connection with sensitization to the hapten diphenylcyclopropenone (DPC). This clonotype originated in a woman between 50 and 59 years old with alopecia areata. Some clones in this sample may be carry-over from other donors' samples. This sequence joins TRBV20-1 and TRBJ2-3; D is undetermined. In nucleotides, the CDR3 is TGCAGTGCTCCCCAGTGGGCCCCAGATACGCAGTATTTT. Protein: CSAPQWAPDTQYF.